This T cell receptor beta chain was documented in a study of post-analysis software for immune sequencing data. Findings of the study overall: Normalized Chao1 diversity was significantly reduced in patients versus controls. Included in a set of roughly five TRBV segments more frequent in patients than controls were TRBV5-6, TRBV5-1 and TRBV20-1.

Per the germline V gene, CDR1 is SGHTA and CDR2 is FQGNSA. The CDR3 is 13 amino acids. The V end lost 5 bases, the J end lost 7 bases, and 15 bases lay between the germline ends. Prepared libraries of TCR beta cDNA carried unique molecular identifiers. MiXCR, applied by TCRdb to the PCR reads, yields one record per CDR3 protein. The sample yields hundreds of thousands of distinct CDR3 sequences, roughly 30% seen once. Of note for this clonotype: The antigen remains undetermined.

The TCR sequence derives from a girl aged 5-17 years with multiple sclerosis. Source material: blood. The chain combines TRBV7-2 with TRBJ2-7, with TRBD2 as a possible D gene (7 bases). The CDR3 sequence is CASSRGGAREQYF. As DNA, the CDR3 is TGTGCCAGCAGCAGGGGGGGGGCGAGGGAGCAGTACTTC.